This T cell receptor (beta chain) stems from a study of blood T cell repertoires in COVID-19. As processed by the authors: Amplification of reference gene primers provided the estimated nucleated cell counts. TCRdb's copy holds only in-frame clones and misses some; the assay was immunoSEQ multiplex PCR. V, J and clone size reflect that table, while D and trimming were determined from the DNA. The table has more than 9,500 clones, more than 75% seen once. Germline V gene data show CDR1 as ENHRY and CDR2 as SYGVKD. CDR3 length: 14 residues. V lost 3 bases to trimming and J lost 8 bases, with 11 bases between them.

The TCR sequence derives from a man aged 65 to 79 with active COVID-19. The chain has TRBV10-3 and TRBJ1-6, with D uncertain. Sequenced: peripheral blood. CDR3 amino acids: CAISELNSYSPLHF. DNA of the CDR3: TGTGCCATCAGTGAACTCAACTCCTATTCACCCCTCCACTTT.